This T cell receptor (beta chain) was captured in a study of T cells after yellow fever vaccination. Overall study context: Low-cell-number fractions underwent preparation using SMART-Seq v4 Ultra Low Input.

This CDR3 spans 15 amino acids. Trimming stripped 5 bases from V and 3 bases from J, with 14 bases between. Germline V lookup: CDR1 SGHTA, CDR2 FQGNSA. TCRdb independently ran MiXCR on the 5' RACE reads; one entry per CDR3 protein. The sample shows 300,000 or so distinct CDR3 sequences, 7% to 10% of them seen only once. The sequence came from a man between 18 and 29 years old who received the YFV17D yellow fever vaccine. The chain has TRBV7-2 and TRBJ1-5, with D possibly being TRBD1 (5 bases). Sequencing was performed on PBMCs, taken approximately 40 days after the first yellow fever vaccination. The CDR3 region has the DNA TGTGCCAGCAGCCCAGCGGGGACCTACAATCAGCCCCAGCATTTT. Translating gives CASSPAGTYNQPQHF.